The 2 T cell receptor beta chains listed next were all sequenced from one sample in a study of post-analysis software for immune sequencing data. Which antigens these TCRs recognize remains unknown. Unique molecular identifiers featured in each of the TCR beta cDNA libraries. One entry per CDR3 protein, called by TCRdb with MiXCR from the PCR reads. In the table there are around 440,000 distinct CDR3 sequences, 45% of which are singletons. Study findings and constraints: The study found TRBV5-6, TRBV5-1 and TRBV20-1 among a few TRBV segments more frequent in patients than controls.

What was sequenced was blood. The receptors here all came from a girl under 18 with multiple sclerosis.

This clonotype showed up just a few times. The CDR3, as DNA: TGTGCCACCAGCAGAGATAATCAGCCCCAGCATTTT. As protein: CATSRDNQPQHF. The genes are TRBV15 and TRBJ1-5; D remains unclear. V dropped 0 bases and J dropped 4 bases, with 1 base sitting between them. This CDR3 contains 12 residues. Germline V gene lookup returns CDR1 LNHNV and CDR2 YYDKDF (reference sequence).

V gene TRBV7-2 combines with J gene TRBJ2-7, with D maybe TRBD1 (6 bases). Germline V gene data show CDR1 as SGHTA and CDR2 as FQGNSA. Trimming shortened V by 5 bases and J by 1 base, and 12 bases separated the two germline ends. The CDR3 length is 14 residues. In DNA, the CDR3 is TGTGCCAGCAGCCACCCAGGGGATTCCTACGAGCAGTACTTC. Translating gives CASSHPGDSYEQYF.